The T cell receptor (beta chain) described here comes from a study of T cell changes during pregnancy in multiple sclerosis. The trim removed 2 bases at V and 3 bases at J, leaving 7 bases unmatched. Germline CDR1 SGDLS, CDR2 YYNGEE. CDR3 size: 15 residues. Libraries were prepared by immunoSEQ multiplex PCR; TCRdb keeps only in-frame clonotypes and omits some of them. Of 40,000 to 55,000 clones in the sample, more than 85% were seen once. The sequence came from a female donor with multiple sclerosis, enrolled in a pregnancy study. The chain recombines TRBV9 with TRBJ2-7; TRBD2 aligns across 8 bases. The material was CD8+ T cells from peripheral blood mononuclear cells, obtained in the second trimester of pregnancy. The CDR3 is CASSVRGGRNYEQYF. CDR3 nucleotides: TGTGCCAGCAGCGTTCGCGGGGGGCGGAACTACGAGCAGTACTTC.